The next 3 T cell receptor beta chains were all read from a single sample in a study of CD8+ T cells in alopecia areata. RNA extraction was followed by reverse transcription into cDNA, which acted as the sequencing template. Here immunoSEQ multiplex PCR was the method, and the copy in TCRdb shows in-frame clones only, minus some. The repertoire consists of 150,000 to 200,000 clones, with over 45% occurring once and the leading ten covering more than 5.5%. This sample's treatment: oral pan-JAK inhibitor, 5-10 mg twice daily. The input for sequencing was CD4+ T cells sorted from blood, taken at week 24, from a patient treated with tofacitinib. Receptor source: a human donor with alopecia areata.

The chain joins TRBV5-4 to TRBJ2-7, with TRBD1 matching over 10 bases. CDR3 length: 15 amino acids. CDR1 is SGHNT, CDR2 YYREEE, per germline (reference sequence). V was pared by 3 bases and J by 1 base, with 4 bases of the junction left unmatched. The CDR3 bases are TGTGCCAGCAGCTCACCGGGACAGGGGTCCTACGAGCAGTACTTC. This translates into CASSSPGQGSYEQYF.

The rearrangement joins TRBV7-2 to TRBJ2-5, with TRBD1 matching 8 bases. J was trimmed by 2 bases and V by 5 bases; bases with no gene match: 19. Germline V gene data show CDR1 as SGHTA and CDR2 as FQGNSA. CDR3 length: 19 residues. CDR3 in DNA: TGTGCCAGCAGCCATCGCGTGGCAGGGGGCGTACAAGTACAAGAGACCCAGTACTTC. Translating gives CASSHRVAGGVQVQETQYF. Drawing the rest from reference TRBV7-2 and TRBJ2-5, the complete variable domain is GAGVSQSPSNKVTEKGKDVELRCDPISGHTALYWYRQSLGQGLEFLIYFQGNSAPDKSGLPSDRFSAERTGGSVSTLTIQRTQQEDSAVYLCASSHRVAGGVQVQETQYFGPGTRLLVL.

The chain couples TRBV29-1 to TRBJ2-1, with TRBD1 identical over 7 bases. This CDR3 spans 12 amino acids. The V gene end was trimmed by 8 bases and the J gene end by 6 bases; junction bases not matched to a gene: 7. Germline CDR1 reads SQVTM; CDR2 reads ANQGSEA. CDR3 in amino acids: CSFIYRGNEQFF. CDR3 nucleotides: TGCAGCTTCATTTACAGGGGCAATGAGCAGTTCTTC.